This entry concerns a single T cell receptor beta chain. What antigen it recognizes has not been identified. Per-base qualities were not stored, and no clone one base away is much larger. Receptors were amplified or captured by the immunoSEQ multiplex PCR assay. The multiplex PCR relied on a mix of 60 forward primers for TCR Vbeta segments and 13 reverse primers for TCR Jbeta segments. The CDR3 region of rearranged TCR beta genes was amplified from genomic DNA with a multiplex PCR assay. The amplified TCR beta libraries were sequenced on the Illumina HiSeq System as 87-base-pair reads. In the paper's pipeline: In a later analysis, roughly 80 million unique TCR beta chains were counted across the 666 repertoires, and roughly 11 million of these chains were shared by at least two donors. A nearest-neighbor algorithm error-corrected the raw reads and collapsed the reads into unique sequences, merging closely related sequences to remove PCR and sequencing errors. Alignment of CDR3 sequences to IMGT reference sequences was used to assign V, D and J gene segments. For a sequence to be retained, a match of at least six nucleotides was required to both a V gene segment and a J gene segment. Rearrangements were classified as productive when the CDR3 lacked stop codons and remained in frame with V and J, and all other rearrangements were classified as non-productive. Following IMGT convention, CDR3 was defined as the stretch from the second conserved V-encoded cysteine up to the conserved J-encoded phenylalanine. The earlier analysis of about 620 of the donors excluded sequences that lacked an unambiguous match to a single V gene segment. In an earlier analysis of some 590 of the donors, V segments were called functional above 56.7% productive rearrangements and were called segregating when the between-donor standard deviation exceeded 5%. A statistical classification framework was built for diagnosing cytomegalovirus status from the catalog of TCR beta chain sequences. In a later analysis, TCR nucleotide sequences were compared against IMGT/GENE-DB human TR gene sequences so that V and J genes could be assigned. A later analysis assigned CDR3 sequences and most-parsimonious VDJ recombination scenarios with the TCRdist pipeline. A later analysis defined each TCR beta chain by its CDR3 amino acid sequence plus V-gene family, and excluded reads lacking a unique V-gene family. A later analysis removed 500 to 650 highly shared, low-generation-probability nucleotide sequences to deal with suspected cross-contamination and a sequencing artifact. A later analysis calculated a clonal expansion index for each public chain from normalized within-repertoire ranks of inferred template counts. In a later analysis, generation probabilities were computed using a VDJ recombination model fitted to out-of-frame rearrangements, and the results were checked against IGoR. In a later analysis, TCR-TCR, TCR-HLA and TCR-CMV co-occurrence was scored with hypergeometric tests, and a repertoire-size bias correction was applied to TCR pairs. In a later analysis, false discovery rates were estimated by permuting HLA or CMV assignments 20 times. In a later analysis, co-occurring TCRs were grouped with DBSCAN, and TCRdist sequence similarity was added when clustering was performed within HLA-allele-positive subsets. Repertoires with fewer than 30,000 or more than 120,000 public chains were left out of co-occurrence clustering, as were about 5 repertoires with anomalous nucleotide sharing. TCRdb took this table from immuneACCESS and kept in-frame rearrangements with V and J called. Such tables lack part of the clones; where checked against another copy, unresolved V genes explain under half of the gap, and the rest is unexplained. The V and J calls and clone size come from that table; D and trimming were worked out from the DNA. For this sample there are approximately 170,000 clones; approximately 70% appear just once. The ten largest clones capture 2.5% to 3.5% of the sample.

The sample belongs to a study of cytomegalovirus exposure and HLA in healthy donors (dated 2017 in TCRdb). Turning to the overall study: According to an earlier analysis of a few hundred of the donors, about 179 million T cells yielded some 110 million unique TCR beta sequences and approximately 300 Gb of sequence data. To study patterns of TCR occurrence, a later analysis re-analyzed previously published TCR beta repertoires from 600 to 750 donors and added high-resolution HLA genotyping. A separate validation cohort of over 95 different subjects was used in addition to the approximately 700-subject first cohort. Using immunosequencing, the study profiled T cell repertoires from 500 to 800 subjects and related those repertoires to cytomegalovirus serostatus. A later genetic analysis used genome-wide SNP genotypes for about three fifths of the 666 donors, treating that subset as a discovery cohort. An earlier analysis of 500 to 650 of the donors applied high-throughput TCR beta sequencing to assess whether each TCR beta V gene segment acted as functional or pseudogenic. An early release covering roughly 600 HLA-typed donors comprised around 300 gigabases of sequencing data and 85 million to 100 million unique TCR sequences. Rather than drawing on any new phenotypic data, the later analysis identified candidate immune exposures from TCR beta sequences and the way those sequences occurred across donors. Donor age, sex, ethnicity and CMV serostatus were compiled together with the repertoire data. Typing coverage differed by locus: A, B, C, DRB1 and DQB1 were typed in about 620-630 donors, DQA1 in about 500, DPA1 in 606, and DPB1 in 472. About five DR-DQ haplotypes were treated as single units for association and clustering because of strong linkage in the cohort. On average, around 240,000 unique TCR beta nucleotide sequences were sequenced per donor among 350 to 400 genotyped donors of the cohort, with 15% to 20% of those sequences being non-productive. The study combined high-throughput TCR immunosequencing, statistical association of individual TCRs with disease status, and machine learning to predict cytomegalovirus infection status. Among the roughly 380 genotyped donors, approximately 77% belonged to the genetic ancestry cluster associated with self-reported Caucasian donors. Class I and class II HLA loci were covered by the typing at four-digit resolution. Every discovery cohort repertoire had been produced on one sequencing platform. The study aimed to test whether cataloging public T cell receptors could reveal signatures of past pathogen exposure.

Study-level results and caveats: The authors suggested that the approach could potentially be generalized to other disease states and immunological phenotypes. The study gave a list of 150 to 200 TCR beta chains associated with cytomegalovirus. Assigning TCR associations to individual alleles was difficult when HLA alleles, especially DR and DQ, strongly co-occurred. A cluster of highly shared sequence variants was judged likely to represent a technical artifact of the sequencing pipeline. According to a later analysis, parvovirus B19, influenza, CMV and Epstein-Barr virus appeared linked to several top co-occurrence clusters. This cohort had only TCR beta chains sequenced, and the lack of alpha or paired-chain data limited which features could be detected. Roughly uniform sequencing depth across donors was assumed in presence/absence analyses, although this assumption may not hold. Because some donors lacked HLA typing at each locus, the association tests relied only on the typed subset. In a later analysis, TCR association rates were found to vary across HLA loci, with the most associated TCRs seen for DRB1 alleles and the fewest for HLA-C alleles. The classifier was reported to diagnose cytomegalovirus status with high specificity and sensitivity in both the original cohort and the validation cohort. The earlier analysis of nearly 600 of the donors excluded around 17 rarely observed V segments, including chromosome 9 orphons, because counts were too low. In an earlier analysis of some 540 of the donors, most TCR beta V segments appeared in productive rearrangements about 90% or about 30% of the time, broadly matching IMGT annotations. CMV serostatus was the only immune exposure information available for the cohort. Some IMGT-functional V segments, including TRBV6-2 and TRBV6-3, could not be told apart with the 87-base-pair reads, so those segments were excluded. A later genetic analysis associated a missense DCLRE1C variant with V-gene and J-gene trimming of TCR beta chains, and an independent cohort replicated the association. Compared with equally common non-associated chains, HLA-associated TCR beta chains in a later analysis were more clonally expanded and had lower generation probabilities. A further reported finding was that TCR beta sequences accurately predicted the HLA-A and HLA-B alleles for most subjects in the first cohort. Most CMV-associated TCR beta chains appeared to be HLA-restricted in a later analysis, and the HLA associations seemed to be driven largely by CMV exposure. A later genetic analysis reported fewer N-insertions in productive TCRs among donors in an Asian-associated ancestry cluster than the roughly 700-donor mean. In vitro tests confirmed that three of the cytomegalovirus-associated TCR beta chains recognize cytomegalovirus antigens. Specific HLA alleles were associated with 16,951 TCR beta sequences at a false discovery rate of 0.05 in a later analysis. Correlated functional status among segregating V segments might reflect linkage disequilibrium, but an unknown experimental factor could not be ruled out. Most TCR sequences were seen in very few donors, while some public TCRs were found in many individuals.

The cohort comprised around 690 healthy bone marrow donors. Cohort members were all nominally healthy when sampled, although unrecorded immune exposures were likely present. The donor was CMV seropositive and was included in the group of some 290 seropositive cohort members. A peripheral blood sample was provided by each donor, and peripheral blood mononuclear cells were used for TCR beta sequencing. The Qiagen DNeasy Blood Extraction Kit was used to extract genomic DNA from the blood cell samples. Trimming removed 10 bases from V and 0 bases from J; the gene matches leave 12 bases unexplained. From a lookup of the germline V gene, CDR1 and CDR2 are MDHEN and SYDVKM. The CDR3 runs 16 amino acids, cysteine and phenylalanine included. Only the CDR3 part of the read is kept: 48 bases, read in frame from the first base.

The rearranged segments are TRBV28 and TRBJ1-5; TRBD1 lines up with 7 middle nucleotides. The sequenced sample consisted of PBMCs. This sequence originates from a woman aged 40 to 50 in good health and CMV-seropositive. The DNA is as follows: TGTGCCAAACAACAGGGGACGGGGTATAGCAATCAGCCCCAGCATTTT. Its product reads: CAKQQGTGYSNQPQHF.